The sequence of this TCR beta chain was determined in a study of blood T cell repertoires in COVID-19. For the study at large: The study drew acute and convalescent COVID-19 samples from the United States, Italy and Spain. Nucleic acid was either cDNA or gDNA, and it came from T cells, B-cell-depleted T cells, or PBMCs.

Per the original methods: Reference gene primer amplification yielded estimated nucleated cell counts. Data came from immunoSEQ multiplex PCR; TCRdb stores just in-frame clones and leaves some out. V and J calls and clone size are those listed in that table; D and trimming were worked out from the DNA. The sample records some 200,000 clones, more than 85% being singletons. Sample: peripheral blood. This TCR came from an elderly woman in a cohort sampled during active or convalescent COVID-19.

The CDR3 loop is CASSAYPGLADQETQYF. For the CDR3, the DNA is TGCGCCAGCAGCGCCTACCCGGGACTAGCGGATCAAGAGACCCAGTACTTC. This rearrangement joins TRBV5-1 to TRBJ2-5, with 11 positions matching TRBD2. The CDR3 is made up of 17 amino acids. Germline assignment: CDR1 SGHRS and CDR2 YFSETQ. Unmatched junction bases numbered 10, after V lost 4 bases and J lost 2 bases.